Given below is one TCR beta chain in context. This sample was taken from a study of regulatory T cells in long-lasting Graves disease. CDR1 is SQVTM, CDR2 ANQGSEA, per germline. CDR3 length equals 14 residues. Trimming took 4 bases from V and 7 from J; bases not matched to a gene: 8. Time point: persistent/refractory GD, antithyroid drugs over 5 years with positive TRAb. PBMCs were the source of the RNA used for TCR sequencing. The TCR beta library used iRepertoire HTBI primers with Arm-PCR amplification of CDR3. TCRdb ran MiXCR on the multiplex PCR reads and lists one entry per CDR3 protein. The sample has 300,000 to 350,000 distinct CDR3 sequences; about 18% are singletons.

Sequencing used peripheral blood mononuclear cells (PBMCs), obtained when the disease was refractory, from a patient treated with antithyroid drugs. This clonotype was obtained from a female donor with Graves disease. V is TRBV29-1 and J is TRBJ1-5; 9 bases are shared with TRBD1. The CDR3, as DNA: TGCAGCGTTGTAAGCGGACAGGGGAACCAGCCCCAGCATTTT. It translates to CSVVSGQGNQPQHF.